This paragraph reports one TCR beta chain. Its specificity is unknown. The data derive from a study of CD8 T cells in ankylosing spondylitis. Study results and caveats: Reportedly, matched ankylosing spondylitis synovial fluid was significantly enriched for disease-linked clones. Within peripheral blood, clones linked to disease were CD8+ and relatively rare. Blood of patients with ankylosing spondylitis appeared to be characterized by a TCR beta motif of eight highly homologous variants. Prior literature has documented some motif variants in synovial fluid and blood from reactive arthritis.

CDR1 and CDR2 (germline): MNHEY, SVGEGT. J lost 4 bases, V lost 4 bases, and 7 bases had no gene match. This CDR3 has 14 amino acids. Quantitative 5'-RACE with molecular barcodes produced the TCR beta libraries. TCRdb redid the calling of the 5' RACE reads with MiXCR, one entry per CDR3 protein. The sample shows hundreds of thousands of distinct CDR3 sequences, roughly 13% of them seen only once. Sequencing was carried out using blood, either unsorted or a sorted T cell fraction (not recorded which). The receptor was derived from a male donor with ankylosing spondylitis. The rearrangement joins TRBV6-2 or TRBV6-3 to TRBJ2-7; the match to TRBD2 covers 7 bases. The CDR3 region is CASSFSTSKYEQYF. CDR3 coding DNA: TGTGCCAGCAGTTTTTCGACTAGCAAGTACGAGCAGTACTTC.